This T cell receptor (beta chain) stems from a study of T cell repertoires in cytomegalovirus infection. In the study overall: HLA-B-restricted CMV epitopes that are well studied were used alongside recently identified HLA-C-restricted ones. Public TCR beta signatures were indicative of both CMV infection and a matching HLA type. Points from the study as a whole: Dominant in the ex vivo response were TCR beta clonotypes restricted by HLA-C and specific for CMV.

Each CDR3 protein is one row after TCRdb ran MiXCR on the reads. This table has around 230,000 distinct CDR3 sequences, about 40% appearing once. Comment on this clonotype: Its cognate antigen is unknown.

The receptor was derived from a human donor in good health (CMV status not recorded). Some clones in this sample may be carry-over from other donors' samples. The specimen was CD8+ T cells from cultured PBMCs, collected from culture after CMV antigen stimulation.

CDR3 residues: CASSEPLGLNEQFF. As DNA, the CDR3 is TGTGCCAGCAGTGAACCGCTGGGGCTTAATGAGCAGTTCTTC. The chain has TRBV2 and TRBJ2-1, with D possibly matching TRBD1 (5 bases). Germline values: CDR1 SNHLY, CDR2 FYNNEI. Trimming stripped 2 bases from V and 7 bases from J, with 12 bases between. The CDR3 contains 14 residues.